A single T cell receptor (beta chain) is shown here with its context. Some clones are missing from TCRdb's copy, which holds only in-frame ones; the method was immunoSEQ multiplex PCR. The data show roughly 51,000 clones, 90% to 95% seen once. Germline lookup yields CDR1 MNHEY and CDR2 SVGAGI. The CDR3 is 14 residues long. V shed 0 bases and J shed 7 bases, with 10 bases lying between them. This sample was taken from a study of T cell changes during pregnancy in multiple sclerosis. The sequence was obtained from a female donor with multiple sclerosis, enrolled in a pregnancy study. This chain joins TRBV6-5 and TRBJ2-1; possible D gene TRBD1, 6 bases. The sequencing here drew on CD8+ T cells from peripheral blood mononuclear cells, taken before pregnancy. CDR3 sequence: CASSYSGHSNEQFF. In DNA form, the CDR3 reads TGTGCCAGCAGTTACTCGGGACACTCAAATGAGCAGTTCTTC.